These 24 T cell receptor beta chains originate from one sample sequenced in a study of blood T cell repertoires in COVID-19 (dated by TCRdb to the early 2020s). The library came from the immunoSEQ multiplex PCR assay. This immuneACCESS table, as held by TCRdb, lists in-frame sequences with V and J called but not all clones. Of the missing ones, under half trace to an unresolved V gene in checked studies; the others have no known cause. For this sample there are approximately 200,000 clones; 80% to 85% appear just once. Of the sample, 3% to 3.5% falls within the top ten clones. The sequencing input was peripheral blood. All receptors derive from a woman aged 25 to 39 who had recovered from COVID-19.

The chain links TRBV6-1 to TRBJ2-7, with D possibly being TRBD1 or TRBD2 (10 bases each). V was clipped by 0 bases and J by 3 bases, with 24 bases between them. Germline CDR1 is MNHNS and CDR2 is SASEGT. This CDR3 is 19 amino acids long. CDR3 sequence reads: CASSEATGGVGLALYEQYF. CDR3 DNA sequence: TGTGCCAGCAGTGAAGCGACAGGGGGCGTGGGACTAGCGCTCTACGAGCAGTACTTC.

This chain uses TRBV24-1 with TRBJ2-2; 10 nucleotides align to TRBD1. The CDR3 runs 16 residues. Germline-derived CDR1 and CDR2 are KGHDR and SFDVKD. V dropped 5 bases and J dropped 7; count of bases not matched to a gene: 9. The chain's CDR3 is CATSGGDRGVDGELFF. In nucleotides, the CDR3 is TGTGCCACCAGTGGAGGGGACAGGGGAGTGGACGGGGAGCTGTTTTTT.

The chain carries TRBV6-5 and TRBJ2-7; 10 bases fit TRBD1. Germline trimming cut 8 bases from V and 2 bases from J; bases unmatched to any gene: 3. The CDR3 has 13 residues. Germline V CDR1 and CDR2: MNHEY, SVGAGI. CDR3 protein: CASEDRGTYEQYF. CDR3 bases: TGTGCCAGCGAGGACAGGGGGACCTACGAGCAGTACTTC.

The gene calls are TRBV6-5 and TRBJ2-2, with 9 nucleotides matching TRBD2. The CDR3 is made up of 15 amino acids. Germline values: CDR1 MNHEY, CDR2 SVGAGI. The V and J ends lost 6 bases and 9 bases, in that order; junction bases with no gene match: 11. CDR3 in DNA: TGTGCCAGCAGGGGCGGGAGGGCCGGTGAGCGGGAGCTGTTTTTT. It specifies CASRGGRAGERELFF.

V is TRBV27 and J is TRBJ2-3, with 9 bases identical to TRBD1. CDR1 and CDR2 from the germline V gene are MNHEY and SMNVEV (reference sequence). The CDR3 contains 15 residues. After removal of 5 bases from V and 3 bases from J, the junction contained 6 bases not matched to a gene. DNA for the CDR3: TGTGCCAGCAGTCCTGAGGGACAGGGTACAGATACGCAGTATTTT. Amino acids: CASSPEGQGTDTQYF.

The chain joins TRBV30 to TRBJ2-7, with D hard to call. Germline V gene data show CDR1 as GTSNPN and CDR2 as SVGIG (reference sequence). Trimming pared 0 bases from V and 2 bases from J, leaving 5 bases between. The CDR3 consists of 12 residues. The CDR3 region has the DNA TGTGCCTGGAGTGTACTGACCTACGAGCAGTACTTC. Translation: CAWSVLTYEQYF. The full variable domain, in which reference TRBV30 and TRBJ2-7 provide the parts outside the CDR3, is SQTIHQWPATLVQPVGSPLSLECTVEGTSNPNLYWYRQAAGRGLQLLFYSVGIGQISSEVPQNLSASRPQDRQFILSSKKLLLSDSGFYLCAWSVLTYEQYFGPGTRLTVT.

This clone occurred a few times. The chain recombines TRBV4-1 with TRBJ1-4; D remains unclear. CDR3 size: 15 residues. V was pared by 1 base and J by 8 bases, with 14 bases between. The germline V gene encodes CDR1 MGHRA and CDR2 YSYEKL. CDR3 sequence: CASSQASLRGEKLFF. In DNA form, the CDR3 reads TGCGCCAGCAGCCAAGCCTCCCTCAGAGGAGAAAAACTGTTTTTT.

The V call is TRBV5-6, the J call TRBJ2-5; 7 nucleotides align to TRBD2. The CDR3 covers 15 residues. V lost 1 base to trimming and J lost 4 bases; unmatched junction nucleotides: 7. CDR1 SGHDT and CDR2 YYEEEE come from the germline V gene. CDR3 in amino acids: CASSLSGRASETQYF. The CDR3 DNA sequence: TGTGCCAGCAGCTTGTCTGGGAGGGCCTCAGAGACCCAGTACTTC.

The chain couples TRBV24-1 to TRBJ2-1, with TRBD1 identical over 8 bases. There are 15 residues in the CDR3. The V segment lost 5 bases and the J segment 8 bases; nucleotides outside the gene matches: 10. Germline-derived CDR1 and CDR2 are KGHDR and SFDVKD. The CDR3 DNA is TGTGCCACCAGTGGCCCAAGCGACAGGGGCGATGAGCAGTTCTTC. Translated, it gives CATSGPSDRGDEQFF.

The J gene is TRBJ1-3, the V gene TRBV7-6; D is ambiguous. This CDR3 has 16 residues. The V and J ends lost 1 base and 1 base respectively, with 11 bases between them. Per germline, CDR1 SGHVS and CDR2 FNYEAQ. Written as DNA, the CDR3 is TGTGCCAGCAGCTTAGGCGGCCCTTCTTCTGGAAACACCATATATTTT. The encoded protein is CASSLGGPSSGNTIYF.

This chain connects TRBV28 to TRBJ2-5; 9 nucleotides agree with TRBD1. The CDR3 length is 13 residues. CDR1 is MDHEN, CDR2 SYDVKM, per germline. V shed 8 bases and J 2 bases; nucleotides not matched to a gene: 3. CDR3 in amino acids: CASQTGGQETQYF. CDR3 bases: TGTGCCAGCCAGACAGGGGGACAAGAGACCCAGTACTTC.

V gene TRBV3-1 (or the pseudogene TRBV3-2) combines with J gene TRBJ2-3; 10 nucleotides match TRBD2. Germline lookup yields CDR1 LGHDT and CDR2 YNNKEL (reference sequence). V shed 0 bases, J shed 6 bases, and the junction held 6 bases outside the gene matches. The CDR3 sequence is 16 residues long. The CDR3 coding sequence is TGTGCCAGCAGCCAAGATGGGAGCGGGAGGGAGGATACGCAGTATTTT. This codes for CASSQDGSGREDTQYF.

The sample holds one count of this clone. The chain joins TRBV27 to TRBJ2-5; 7 positions match TRBD1. The CDR3 runs to 13 residues. The V segment lost 2 bases and the J segment 3 bases; nucleotides outside the gene matches: 0. From germline, CDR1 is MNHEY and CDR2 SMNVEV (reference sequence). CDR3 nucleotide sequence: TGTGCCAGCAGTTTAGACAGGGAAGAGACCCAGTACTTC. This encodes CASSLDREETQYF.

The V and J genes are TRBV9 and TRBJ2-6; TRBD2 matches 7 bases. CDR3 length: 15 amino acids. CDR1 is SGDLS, CDR2 YYNGEE, per germline. Trimming took 2 bases from V and 12 from J; bases not matched to a gene: 11. DNA of the CDR3: TGTGCCAGCAGCGTTGGGGGAGCGGGGAGTGGCGTCCTGACTTTC. It codes for CASSVGGAGSGVLTF.

J is TRBJ2-3 and V is TRBV28, with 8 bases identical to TRBD2. Looked up from germline, CDR1 is MDHEN and CDR2 is SYDVKM. The CDR3 is 15 residues long. J gave up 6 bases and V 6 bases, and 11 bases lay outside the gene matches. In DNA, the CDR3 is TGTGCCAGCAGCGGGGGGGAGCAGGAAGGGGATACGCAGTATTTT. Its protein is CASSGGEQEGDTQYF.

The chain employs TRBV5-4 and TRBJ1-4; 7 bases agree with TRBD1. Trimming took 4 bases from V and 8 from J; bases not matched to a gene: 11. Germline loops: CDR1 SGHNT, CDR2 YYREEE (reference sequence). The CDR3 totals 15 residues. The CDR3 sequence: CASSVSGGTGEKLFF. CDR3 sequence (DNA): TGTGCCAGCAGCGTTTCAGGGGGAACGGGGGAAAAACTGTTTTTT.

The CDR3 coding sequence is TGTGCCAGCAGAGCGTCGCGGGGCGTCGATCACACCGGGGAGCTGTTTTTT. Its translation: CASRASRGVDHTGELFF. The gene calls are TRBV9 and TRBJ2-2; maybe TRBD2 (6 bases). Germline loops: CDR1 SGDLS, CDR2 YYNGEE. The ends were cut back, 5 bases at V and 3 bases at J, with 20 bases in the middle. CDR3 size: 17 residues.

The chain carries TRBV6-5 and TRBJ1-2; D possibly corresponds to TRBD1 (6 bases). CDR3 length: 15 amino acids. CDR1 is MNHEY and CDR2 is SVGAGI in the germline V gene. V was shortened by 6 bases and J by 7 bases, with 21 bases between the two germline ends. The chain's CDR3 is CASRAALRGGGGYTF. CDR3 DNA: TGTGCCAGCAGGGCAGCCTTGAGGGGGGGTGGTGGCTACACCTTC.

The rearrangement uses TRBV27 and TRBJ2-7, with 13 bases lining up with TRBD2. This CDR3 spans 15 amino acids. The V segment lost 6 bases and the J segment 6 bases; nucleotides outside the gene matches: 8. Germline V gives CDR1 MNHEY, CDR2 SMNVEV (reference sequence). In DNA, the CDR3 is TGTGCCAGCAGCCCCGGGACTAGCGGGAATCTCGAGCAGTACTTC. Protein: CASSPGTSGNLEQYF.

V gene TRBV5-1 combines with J gene TRBJ1-1; D is unresolved. This CDR3 contains 13 residues. With 3 bases removed from V and 1 base from J, the gap between germline ends came to 7 bases. Germline CDR1 is SGHRS and CDR2 is YFSETQ. CDR3 residues: CASSSQSNTEAFF. The CDR3 bases are TGCGCCAGCAGCTCCCAGTCGAACACTGAAGCTTTCTTT.

There are a few counts of this clone. The rearrangement joins TRBV28 to TRBJ1-5, with 10 positions matching TRBD1. Looked up from germline, CDR1 is MDHEN and CDR2 is SYDVKM. The trim removed 6 bases at V and 5 bases at J, leaving 7 bases unmatched. This CDR3 is 15 amino acids long. The chain's CDR3 is CASRFPGTGDQPQHF. The CDR3 coding sequence is TGTGCCAGCAGATTTCCCGGGACAGGGGATCAGCCCCAGCATTTT.

J is TRBJ2-7 and V is TRBV23-1; 8 positions agree with TRBD2. TRBV23-1 is given ORF status, its function remaining uncertain. Losses at the gene ends were 7 bases for V and 1 base for J; bases not matched to a gene: 3. The CDR3 is 13 residues long. The CDR3 DNA reads as TGCGCCAGCATTCCGGGAGGGTCCTACGAGCAGTACTTC. This encodes CASIPGGSYEQYF.

The chain has TRBV9 and TRBJ1-1, with D unresolved. Germline CDR1 SGDLS, CDR2 YYNGEE. V was pared by 0 bases and J by 5 bases, with 8 bases between. This CDR3 has 13 amino acids. In DNA form, the CDR3 reads TGTGCCAGCAGCGTAGTACCGCAGACTGAAGCTTTCTTT. Protein product: CASSVVPQTEAFF.

This clone was recorded once. The rearrangement links TRBV5-6 to TRBJ2-7, with 8 bases aligning to TRBD1. The CDR3 is 13 residues long. CDR1 and CDR2 (germline): SGHDT, YYEEEE. Trimming at V came to 4 bases and at J to 7 bases, leaving 7 bases not matched to a gene. The CDR3 DNA sequence: TGTGCCAGCAGCCCAGGGGGCCCGGGGGAGCAGTACTTC. It specifies CASSPGGPGEQYF.